The sequence of this T cell receptor beta chain was determined in a study of cytomegalovirus exposure and HLA in healthy donors. Looking at the study overall: Within the Caucasian-associated ancestry cluster were about 81% of the approximately 400 genotyped donors. General study results and limits: In vitro confirmation showed three CMV-associated chains to be CMV antigen specific.

Use of 60 Vbeta and 13 Jbeta primers characterized the PCR. As handled by the study authors: In a later analysis, of roughly 73 million unique beta chains, around 11 million appeared in at least two donors. Clones were read by immunoSEQ multiplex PCR, and TCRdb kept only the in-frame ones, dropping some. V, J and clone size reflect that table, while D and trimming were determined from the DNA. The repertoire holds around 76,000 clones, 78% seen once, with about 9.5% in the top ten. Germline lookup yields CDR1 MNHEY and CDR2 SVGAGI. V was pared by 2 bases and J by 0 bases, with 8 bases between. The CDR3 has 15 amino acids. There are a few counts of this clone. No antigen is known for it.

The specimen sequenced was PBMCs. This sequence originates from a woman in her thirties or forties in good health and CMV-seropositive. The V and J genes are TRBV6-5 and TRBJ1-3, with a tentative D call TRBD1 (6 bases). The CDR3 reads CASSYRGGSGNTIYF. The CDR3 DNA follows: TGTGCCAGCAGTTACCGAGGGGGCTCTGGAAACACCATATATTTT.